The subject of this entry is one TCR beta chain. Its antigen remains unidentified. This record belongs to a study of PD-1 blockade in classical Hodgkin lymphoma. Study-level points and caveats: It was CD4+ TCR diversity, not CD8+, that rose significantly by C4D1.

As to time point: cycle 4 day 1 (C4D1), after around six weeks of nivolumab. Every patient had relapsed following autologous stem cell transplantation, and cohorts differed in brentuximab vedotin exposure. Assay: immunoSEQ multiplex PCR; the TCRdb copy retains only in-frame clones and omits some. The table records about 32,000 clones, around 80% of them present only once. The CDR3 length is 13 residues. Per the germline V gene, CDR1 is SEHNR and CDR2 is FQNEAQ (reference sequence). Between the trimmed V and J ends, which lost 3 bases and 8 bases, there was a span of 12 bases. This TCR was sampled from a human donor with classical Hodgkin lymphoma. The sample consisted of peripheral blood mononuclear cells (PBMCs), taken before the fourth cycle of nivolumab. This rearrangement joins TRBV7-9 to TRBJ2-3; a weak D match, TRBD1 (6 bases). This CDR3 is CASSFATGGTQYF. The CDR3 DNA follows: TGTGCCAGCAGCTTTGCGACAGGAGGTACGCAGTATTTT.